This record concerns one TCR beta chain sequence. The data stem from a study of blood T cells in healthy people across ages. With a J-beta primer mix and a sample-barcoded 5' primer, a second PCR ran about 7 to 11 cycles. TCRdb recomputed calls from the 5' RACE reads with MiXCR, one row per CDR3 protein. Found here are fewer than 1 million distinct CDR3 sequences, around 43% of them singletons; the top ten hold approximately 20%. The specimen sequenced was blood. The source of this sequence is a man aged 55 to 69 in good health.

In DNA, the CDR3 is TGTGCCAGCACTGGCAGGGTCGGTGATCAGCCCCAGCATTTT. Its translation: CASTGRVGDQPQHF. This rearrangement joins TRBV28 to TRBJ1-5, with D possibly TRBD1 on 5 matching bases. This CDR3 is 14 amino acids long. CDR1 MDHEN and CDR2 SYDVKM come from the germline V gene. The V and J ends lost 7 bases and 5 bases respectively, with 15 bases between them.